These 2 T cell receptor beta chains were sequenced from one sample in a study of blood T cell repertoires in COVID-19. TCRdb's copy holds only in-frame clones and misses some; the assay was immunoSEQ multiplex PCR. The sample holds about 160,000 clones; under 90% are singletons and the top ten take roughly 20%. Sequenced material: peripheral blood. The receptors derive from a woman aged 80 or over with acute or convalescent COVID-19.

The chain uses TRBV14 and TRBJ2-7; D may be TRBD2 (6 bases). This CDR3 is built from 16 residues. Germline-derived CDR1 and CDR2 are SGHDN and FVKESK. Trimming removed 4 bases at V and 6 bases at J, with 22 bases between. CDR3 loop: CASSRETRLLRSEQYF. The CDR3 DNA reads TGTGCCAGCAGCCGCGAGACTAGACTTCTACGTAGCGAGCAGTACTTC.

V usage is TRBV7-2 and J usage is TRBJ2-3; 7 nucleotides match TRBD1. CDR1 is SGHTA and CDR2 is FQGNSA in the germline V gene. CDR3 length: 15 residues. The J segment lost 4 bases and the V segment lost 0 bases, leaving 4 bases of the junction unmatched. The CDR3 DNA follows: TGTGCCAGCAGCTTAGCAACAGGGGCCTCAGATACGCAGTATTTT. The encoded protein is CASSLATGASDTQYF.